This TCR beta chain comes out of a study of cytomegalovirus exposure and HLA in healthy donors. This PCR relied on a set of 60 Vbeta primers and 13 Jbeta primers. Generated by immunoSEQ multiplex PCR, the TCRdb table keeps only in-frame clones and is missing some. The sample records some 130,000 clones, 77% being singletons. A note on this clone: As yet, its antigen is unknown.

The ends were cut back, 2 bases at V and 7 bases at J, with 18 bases in the middle. The CDR3 runs to 17 residues. Germline V gives CDR1 MGHRA, CDR2 YSYEKL. Study-level results: Presence/absence results assume similar sequencing depth per donor, which may not hold. A missense DCLRE1C variant was associated with V- and J-gene trimming of TCR beta chains in a later analysis, and an independent cohort replicated the association.

The sample was PBMCs. The sequence was obtained from a woman in her forties in good health and CMV-seronegative. The chain combines TRBV4-1 with TRBJ1-6; possible D gene TRBD1, 5 bases. The CDR3 nucleotides are TGCGCCAGCAGCCAAACAACCACACGGGGGGGAAATTCACCCCTCCACTTT. Amino acid sequence: CASSQTTTRGGNSPLHF.